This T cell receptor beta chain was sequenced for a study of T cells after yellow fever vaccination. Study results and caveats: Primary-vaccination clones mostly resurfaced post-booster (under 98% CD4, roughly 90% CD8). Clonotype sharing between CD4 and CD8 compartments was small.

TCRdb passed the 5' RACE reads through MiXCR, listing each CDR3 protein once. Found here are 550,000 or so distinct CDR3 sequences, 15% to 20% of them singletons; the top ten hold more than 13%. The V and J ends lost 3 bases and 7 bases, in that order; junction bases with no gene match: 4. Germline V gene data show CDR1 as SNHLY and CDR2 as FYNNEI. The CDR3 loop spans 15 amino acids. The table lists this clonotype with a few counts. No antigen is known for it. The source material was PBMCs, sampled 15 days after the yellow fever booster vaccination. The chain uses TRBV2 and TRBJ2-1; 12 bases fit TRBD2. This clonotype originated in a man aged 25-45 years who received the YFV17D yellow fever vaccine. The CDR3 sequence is CASSELAGGGNEQFF. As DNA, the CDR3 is TGTGCCAGCAGTGAGCTAGCGGGAGGGGGGAATGAGCAGTTCTTC.